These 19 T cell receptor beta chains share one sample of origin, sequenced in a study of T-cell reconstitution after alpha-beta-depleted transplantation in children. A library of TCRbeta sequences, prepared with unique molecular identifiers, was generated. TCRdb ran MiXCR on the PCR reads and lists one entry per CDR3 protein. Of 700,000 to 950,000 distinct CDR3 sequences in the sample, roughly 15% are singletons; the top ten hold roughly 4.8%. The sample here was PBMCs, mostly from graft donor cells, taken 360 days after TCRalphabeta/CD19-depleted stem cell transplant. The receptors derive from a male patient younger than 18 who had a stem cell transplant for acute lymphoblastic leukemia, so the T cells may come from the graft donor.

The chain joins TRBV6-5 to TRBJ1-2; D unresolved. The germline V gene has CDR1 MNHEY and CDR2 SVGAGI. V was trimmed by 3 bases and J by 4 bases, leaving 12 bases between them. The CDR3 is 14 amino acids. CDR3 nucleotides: TGTGCCAGCAGTTATTCTGGGGTCCTCTATGGCTACACCTTC. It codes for CASSYSGVLYGYTF.

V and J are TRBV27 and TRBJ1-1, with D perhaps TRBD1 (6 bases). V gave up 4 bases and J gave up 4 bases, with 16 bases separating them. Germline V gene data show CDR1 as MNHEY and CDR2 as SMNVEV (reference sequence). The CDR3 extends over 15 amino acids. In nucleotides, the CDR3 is TGTGCCAGCAGTTCCGTCAGGGGTAGGGTCACTGAAGCTTTCTTT. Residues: CASSSVRGRVTEAFF.

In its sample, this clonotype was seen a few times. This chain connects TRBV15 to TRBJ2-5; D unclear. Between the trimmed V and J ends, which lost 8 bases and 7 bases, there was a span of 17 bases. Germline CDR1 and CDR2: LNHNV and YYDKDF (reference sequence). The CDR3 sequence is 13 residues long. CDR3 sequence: CATCVDRSWTQYF. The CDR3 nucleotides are TGTGCCACCTGCGTGGACCGTTCATGGACCCAGTACTTC.

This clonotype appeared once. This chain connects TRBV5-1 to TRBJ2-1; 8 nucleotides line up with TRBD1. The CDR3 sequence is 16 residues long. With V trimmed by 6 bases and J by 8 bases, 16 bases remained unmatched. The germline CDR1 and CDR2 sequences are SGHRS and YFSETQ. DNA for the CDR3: TGCGCCAGCACCGTACCACGGACAGGGAAGGCAGATGAGCAGTTCTTC. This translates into CASTVPRTGKADEQFF. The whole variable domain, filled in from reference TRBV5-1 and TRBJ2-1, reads KAGVTQTPRYLIKTRGQQVTLSCSPISGHRSVSWYQQTPGQGLQFLFEYFSETQRNKGNFPGRFSGRQFSNSRSEMNVSTLELGDSALYLCASTVPRTGKADEQFFGPGTRLTVL.

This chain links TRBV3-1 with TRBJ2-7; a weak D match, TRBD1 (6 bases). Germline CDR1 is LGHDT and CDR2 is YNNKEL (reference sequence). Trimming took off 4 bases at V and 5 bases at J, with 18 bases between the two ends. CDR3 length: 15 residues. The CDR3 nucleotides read TGTGCCAGCAGCCCCAAGTCTCTTACAGGGCACGAGCAGTACTTC. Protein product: CASSPKSLTGHEQYF.

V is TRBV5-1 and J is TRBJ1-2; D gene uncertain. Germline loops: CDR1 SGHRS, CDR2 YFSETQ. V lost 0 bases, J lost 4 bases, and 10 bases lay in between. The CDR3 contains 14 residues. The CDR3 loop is CASSLATAGYGYTF. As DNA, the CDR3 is TGCGCCAGCAGCTTGGCCACGGCGGGCTATGGCTACACCTTC. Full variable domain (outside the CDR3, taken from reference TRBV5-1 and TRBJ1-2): KAGVTQTPRYLIKTRGQQVTLSCSPISGHRSVSWYQQTPGQGLQFLFEYFSETQRNKGNFPGRFSGRQFSNSRSEMNVSTLELGDSALYLCASSLATAGYGYTFGSGTRLTVV.

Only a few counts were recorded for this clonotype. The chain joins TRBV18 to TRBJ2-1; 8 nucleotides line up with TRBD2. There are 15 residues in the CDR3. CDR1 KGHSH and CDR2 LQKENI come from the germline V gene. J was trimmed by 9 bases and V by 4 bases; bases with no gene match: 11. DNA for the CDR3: TGTGCCAGCTCACTTATTAGCGGGACGTACGGTGAGCAGTTCTTC. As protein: CASSLISGTYGEQFF. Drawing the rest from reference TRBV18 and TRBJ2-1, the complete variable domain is NAGVMQNPRHLVRRRGQEARLRCSPMKGHSHVYWYRQLPEEGLKFMVYLQKENIIDESGMPKERFSAEFPKEGPSILRIQQVVRGDSAAYFCASSLISGTYGEQFFGPGTRLTVL.

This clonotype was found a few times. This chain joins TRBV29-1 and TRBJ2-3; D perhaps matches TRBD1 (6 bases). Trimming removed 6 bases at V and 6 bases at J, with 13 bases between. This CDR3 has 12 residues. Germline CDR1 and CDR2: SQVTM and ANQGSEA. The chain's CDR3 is CSVAHTGDTQYF. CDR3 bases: TGCAGCGTGGCCCACACAGGGGATACGCAGTATTTT.

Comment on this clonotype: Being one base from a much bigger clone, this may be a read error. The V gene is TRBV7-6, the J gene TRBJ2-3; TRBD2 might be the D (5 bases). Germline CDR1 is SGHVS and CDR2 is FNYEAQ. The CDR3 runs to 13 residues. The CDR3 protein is CASSTSSIDTQYF. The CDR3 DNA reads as TGTGCCAGCAGCACTTCTAGCATAGATACGCAGTATTTT.

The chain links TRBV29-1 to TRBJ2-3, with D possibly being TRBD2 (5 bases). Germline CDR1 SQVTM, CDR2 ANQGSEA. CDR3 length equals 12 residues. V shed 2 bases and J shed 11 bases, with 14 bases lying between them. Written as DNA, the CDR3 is TGCAGCGTTGAACGGTACGGGATGGGGCAGTATTTT. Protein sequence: CSVERYGMGQYF.

The CDR3 DNA sequence: TGTGCCAGCAGGACCCCCGGAGGATACGAGCAGTACTTC. It yields the protein CASRTPGGYEQYF. This rearrangement joins TRBV9 to TRBJ2-7, with D maybe TRBD2 (5 bases). Germline-derived CDR1 and CDR2 are SGDLS and YYNGEE. V was shortened by 5 bases and J by 4 bases, with 13 bases between the two germline ends. The CDR3 is 13 residues long.

This chain's CDR3 is CTICPKASGRASSYEQYF. The CDR3 coding sequence is TGTACCATCTGCCCGAAGGCTAGCGGGAGGGCATCCTCTTACGAGCAGTACTTC. The V gene is TRBV3-1, the J gene TRBJ2-7, with 12 positions matching TRBD2. The CDR3 has 18 amino acids. CDR1 LGHDT and CDR2 YNNKEL come from the germline V gene (reference sequence).

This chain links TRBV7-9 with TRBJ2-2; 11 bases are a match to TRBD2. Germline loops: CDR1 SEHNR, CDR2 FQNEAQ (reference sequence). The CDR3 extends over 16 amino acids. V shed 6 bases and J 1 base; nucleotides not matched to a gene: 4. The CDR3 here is CASSSGTSGNTGELFF. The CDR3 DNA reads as TGTGCCAGCAGTTCTGGGACTAGCGGGAACACCGGGGAGCTGTTTTTT.

The CDR3 bases are TGTGCCAGCAGTTTATATTCGTTAGCGGGAGGGCCTAATGAGCAGTTCTTC. It encodes CASSLYSLAGGPNEQFF. The chain recombines TRBV12-3 or TRBV12-4 with TRBJ2-1; 11 nucleotides match TRBD2. The CDR3 length is 17 residues. The J segment lost 7 bases and the V segment lost 2 bases, leaving 10 bases of the junction unmatched.

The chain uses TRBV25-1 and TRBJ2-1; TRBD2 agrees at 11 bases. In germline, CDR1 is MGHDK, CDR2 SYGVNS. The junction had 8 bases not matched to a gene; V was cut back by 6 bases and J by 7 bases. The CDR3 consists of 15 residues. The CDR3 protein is CASRLAGAFGNEQFF. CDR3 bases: TGTGCCAGCAGACTAGCGGGAGCGTTTGGGAATGAGCAGTTCTTC.

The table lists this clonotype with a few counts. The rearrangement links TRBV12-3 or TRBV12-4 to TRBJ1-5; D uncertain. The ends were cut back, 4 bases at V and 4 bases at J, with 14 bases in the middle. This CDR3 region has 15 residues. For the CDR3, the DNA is TGTGCCAGCAGTTCGGAAAGCCAGAGAAATCAGCCCCAGCATTTT. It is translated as CASSSESQRNQPQHF.

The CDR3 DNA reads as TGCAGTGCTCCACCGTGGGGCACTGAAGCTTTCTTT. Its protein product is CSAPPWGTEAFF. The rearrangement joins TRBV20-1 to TRBJ1-1; D ambiguous. The CDR3 runs to 12 residues. V lost 5 bases and J 4 bases, leaving 11 bases between the germline ends. CDR1 and CDR2 from the germline V gene are DFQATT and SNEGSKA (reference sequence).

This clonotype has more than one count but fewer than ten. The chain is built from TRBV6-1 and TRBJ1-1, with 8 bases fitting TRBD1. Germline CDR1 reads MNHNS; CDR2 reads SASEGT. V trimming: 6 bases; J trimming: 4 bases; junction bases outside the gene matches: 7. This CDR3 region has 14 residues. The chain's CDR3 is CASRRDRLPTEAFF. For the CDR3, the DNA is TGTGCCAGCAGAAGGGACAGGCTTCCCACTGAAGCTTTCTTT.

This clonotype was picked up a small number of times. In nucleotides, the CDR3 is TGTGCCAGCAGCGTAGTAGACCTCTACAGCCCTTTGAACACTGAAGCTTTCTTT. Residues: CASSVVDLYSPLNTEAFF. The chain combines TRBV9 with TRBJ1-1; no reliable D call. CDR1 is SGDLS and CDR2 is YYNGEE in the germline V gene. V dropped 0 bases and J dropped 0 bases, with 18 bases sitting between them. The CDR3 totals 18 residues.